Given below is one TCR beta chain in context. It has no known antigen specificity. The input lacks base qualities; no much larger clone sits a single base away. This record belongs to a study of T cell responses to AZD1222 COVID-19 vaccine (dated by TCRdb to 2020 to 2023). Describing the broader study: A total of 233 trial participants underwent TCR sequencing, of whom nearly 210 had received two doses of AZD1222 and about 26 had received two doses of the MenACWY control vaccine. Trial participants were enrolled by age into subgroups of 18-55, 56-69 and 70-plus years, and around 140, 26 and 57 TCR-sequenced participants, respectively, were included in these subgroups. Beyond this particular receptor, the publication reports: After two AZD1222 doses, spike-specific TCR breadth and depth were significantly higher than at day 0 and than in MenACWY recipients. In the small 56-69-year group, the increase in depth fell short of significance, most likely because of low power. Conclusions about previously exposed vaccinees were limited because only a handful of AZD1222 recipients were SARS-CoV-2 seropositive at baseline. Because no day 14 peak-response samples were available, repertoires were characterized only after the peak T cell response. Participants were mostly white British and included more females than males, and it was suggested by the authors that clonal diversity may have been underestimated. CD4 TCRs associated with the vaccine covered the entire spike protein, and the dominant responses were in regions 160-218 and 743-854. Epitopes outside the regions mutated in the B.1.351 and B.1.1.7 variants were reportedly recognized by nearly half of the unique spike-specific TCRs.

What this sample's time point label stands for: baseline before first vaccination. In the paper's terms, the treatment or condition label means: meningococcal conjugate vaccine given as trial control. Vaccinee samples came from UK trials COV001 and COV002, including a single-blind randomized controlled phase 2/3 trial of AZD1222 (ChAdOx1 nCoV-19) in healthy adults. For TCRbeta chain sequencing, PBMC samples from trial participants were taken at day 0 and at day 28 after the second dose. The CDR3 regions of human TCRbeta chains were analyzed by immunosequencing. As for how the authors treated the data: Repertoire TCRs were matched against a reference library of SARS-CoV-2-specific TCRs generated with the MIRA antigen-specificity platform. Breadth was defined as the fraction of unique TCRs that were SARS-CoV-2-associated. Depth was defined as the fraction of total T cells that were SARS-CoV-2-associated. Each spike-specific TCR was assigned to its reactive spike region and to a CD4 or CD8 class using the MIRA data. Log10-transformed breadth and depth values were compared by one-way ANOVA with Sidak's multiple comparisons tests. TCRdb re-hosts the immuneACCESS table, in-frame sequences only. Its copies lack some clones; in the studies checked, an unresolved V gene accounts for under half of them, and the cause for the rest is not known. That table gives V, J and clone size, and the DNA gave D and trimming. The sample table lists roughly 130,000 clones, 88% of them with a count of one. The ten biggest clones cover around 20% of the sample.

CDR1 and CDR2 are drawn from the germline V gene: SNHLY, FYNNEI. V gives up 6 bases and J gives up 6 bases, and the segment between their germline ends measures 14 bases. Taken from cysteine to phenylalanine, the CDR3 has 13 residues. The sequence is cut down to CDR3 DNA, 39 bases in frame from base 1. Recombination joined TRBV2 with TRBJ1-1, with the D gene call left open. The sequence came from an adult in good health. The source was peripheral blood, collected on day 0 of MenACWY control vaccination. At the DNA level, the sequence is TGTGCCAGCAGCCCGGCCGGGATTTCTGAAGCTTTCTTT. It translates as CASSPAGISEAFF. This CDR3, with the reference TRBV2 and TRBJ1-1 proteins standing in past its ends, gives the full variable domain EPEVTQTPSHQVTQMGQEVILRCVPISNHLYFYWYRQILGQKVEFLVSFYNNEISEKSEIFDDQFSVERPDGSNFTLKIRSTKLEDSAMYFCASSPAGISEAFFGQGTRLTVV.